This TCR beta chain was found in a study of T cells in Graves' hyperthyroidism and ophthalmopathy. TCR beta CDR3 sequences were amplified from RNA transcripts. First-round RT-PCR targeting the TCR CDR3 was performed with the HTBI primer set. TCRdb called the multiplex PCR reads again in MiXCR, with one record for every CDR3 protein. This table has approximately 560,000 distinct CDR3 sequences, around 14% appearing once. For Graves' hyperthyroidism to be stable, ophthalmopathy could not progress within 18 months. Diagnosing involved the use of clinical symptoms, serum thyroxine and TRAb, thyroid ultrasound and orbital computed tomography. As regards this clonotype: A read error is possible here, since a much larger clone lies one base away.

After removal of 8 bases from V and 3 bases from J, the junction contained 8 bases not matched to a gene. The length of the CDR3 is 13 residues. Germline V gene data show CDR1 as GTSNPN and CDR2 as SVGIG (reference sequence). Sequences were obtained from blood. This sequence joins TRBV30 and TRBJ1-2; 8 bases agree with TRBD1. This receptor was taken from a woman under 40 with Graves' hyperthyroidism. The CDR3 DNA sequence: TGTGCCGGATTCTCAGGGGGCCACTATGGCTACACCTTC. It codes for CAGFSGGHYGYTF.